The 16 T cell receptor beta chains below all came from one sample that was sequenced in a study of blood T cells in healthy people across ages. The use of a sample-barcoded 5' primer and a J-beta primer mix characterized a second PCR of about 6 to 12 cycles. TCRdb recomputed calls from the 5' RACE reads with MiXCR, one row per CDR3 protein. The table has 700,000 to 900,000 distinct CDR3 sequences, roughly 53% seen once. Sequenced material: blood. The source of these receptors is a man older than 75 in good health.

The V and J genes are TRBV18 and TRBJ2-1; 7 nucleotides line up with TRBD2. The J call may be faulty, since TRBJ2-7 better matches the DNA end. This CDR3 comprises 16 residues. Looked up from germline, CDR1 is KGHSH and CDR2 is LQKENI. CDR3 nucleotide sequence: TGTGCCAGCTCACCATGGTCGCTAGCGGCTACCTACGAGCAGTACTTC. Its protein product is CASSPWSLAATYEQYF.

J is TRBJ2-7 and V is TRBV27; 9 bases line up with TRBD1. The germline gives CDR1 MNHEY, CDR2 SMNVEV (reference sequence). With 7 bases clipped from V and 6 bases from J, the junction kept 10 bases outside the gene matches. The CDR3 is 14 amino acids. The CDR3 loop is CASTTPGTGTEQYF. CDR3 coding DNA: TGTGCCAGCACCACACCCGGGACAGGGACCGAGCAGTACTTC.

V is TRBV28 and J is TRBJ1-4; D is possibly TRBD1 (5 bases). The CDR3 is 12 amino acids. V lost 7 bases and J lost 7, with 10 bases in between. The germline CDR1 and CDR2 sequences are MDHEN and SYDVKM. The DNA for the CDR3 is TGTGCCAGCAAAGGGGATACTGAAAAACTGTTTTTT. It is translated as CASKGDTEKLFF.

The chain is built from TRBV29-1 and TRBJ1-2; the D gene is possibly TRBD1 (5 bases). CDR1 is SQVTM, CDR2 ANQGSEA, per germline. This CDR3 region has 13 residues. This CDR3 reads CTARDAPLGGYTF. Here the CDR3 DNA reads TGCACCGCCCGGGACGCACCCTTGGGTGGCTACACCTTC. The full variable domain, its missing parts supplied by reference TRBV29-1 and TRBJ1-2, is SAVISQKPSRDICQRGTSLTIQCQVDSQVTMMFWYRQQPGQSLTLIATANQGSEATYESGFVIDKFPISRPNLTFSTLTVSNMSPEDSSIYLCTARDAPLGGYTFGSGTRLTVV.

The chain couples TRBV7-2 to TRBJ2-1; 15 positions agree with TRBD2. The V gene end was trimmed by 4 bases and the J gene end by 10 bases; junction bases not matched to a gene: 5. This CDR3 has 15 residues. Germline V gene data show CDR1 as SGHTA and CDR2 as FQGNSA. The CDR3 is CASSSGLAGGPEQFF. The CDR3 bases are TGTGCCAGCAGCTCTGGACTAGCGGGAGGGCCCGAGCAGTTCTTC.

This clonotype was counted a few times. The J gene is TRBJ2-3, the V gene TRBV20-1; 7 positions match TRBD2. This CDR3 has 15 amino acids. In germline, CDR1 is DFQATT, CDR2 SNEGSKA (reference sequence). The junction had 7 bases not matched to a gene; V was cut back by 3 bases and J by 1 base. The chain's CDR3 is CSASLSSGGTDTQYF. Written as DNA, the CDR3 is TGCAGTGCTAGTTTGTCTAGCGGAGGCACAGATACGCAGTATTTT.

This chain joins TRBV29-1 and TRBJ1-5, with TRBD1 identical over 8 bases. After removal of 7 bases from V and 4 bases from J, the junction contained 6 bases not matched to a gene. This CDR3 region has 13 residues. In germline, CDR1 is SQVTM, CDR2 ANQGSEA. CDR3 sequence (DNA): TGCAGCGCTTGGACAGGGAATAATCAGCCCCAGCATTTT. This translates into CSAWTGNNQPQHF.

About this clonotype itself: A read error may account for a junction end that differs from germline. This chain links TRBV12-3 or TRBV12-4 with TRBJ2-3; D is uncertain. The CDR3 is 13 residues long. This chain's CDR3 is CATQDQSTDTQYF. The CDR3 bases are TGTGCCACCCAGGATCAAAGCACGGATACGCAGTATTTT.

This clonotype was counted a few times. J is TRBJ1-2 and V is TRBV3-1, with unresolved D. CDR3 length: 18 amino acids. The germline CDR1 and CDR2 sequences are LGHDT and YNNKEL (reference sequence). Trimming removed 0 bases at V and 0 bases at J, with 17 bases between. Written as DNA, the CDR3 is TGTGCCAGCAGCCAAGATCACACCCTCCTAAGGGCTAACTATGGCTACACCTTC. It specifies CASSQDHTLLRANYGYTF.

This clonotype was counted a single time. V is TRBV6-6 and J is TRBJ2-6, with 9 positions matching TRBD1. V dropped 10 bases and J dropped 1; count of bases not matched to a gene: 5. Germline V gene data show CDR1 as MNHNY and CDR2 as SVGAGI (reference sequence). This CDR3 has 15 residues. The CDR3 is CATLQGASGANVLTF. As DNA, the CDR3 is TGTGCCACACTACAGGGGGCGTCTGGGGCCAACGTCCTGACTTTC.

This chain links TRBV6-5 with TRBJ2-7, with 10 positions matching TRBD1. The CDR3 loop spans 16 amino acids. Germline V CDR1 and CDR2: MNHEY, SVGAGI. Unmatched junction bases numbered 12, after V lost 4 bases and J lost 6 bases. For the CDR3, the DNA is TGTGCCAGCAGTTCTCATATGGGACAGGGGTCTCGCGAGCAGTACTTC. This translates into CASSSHMGQGSREQYF.

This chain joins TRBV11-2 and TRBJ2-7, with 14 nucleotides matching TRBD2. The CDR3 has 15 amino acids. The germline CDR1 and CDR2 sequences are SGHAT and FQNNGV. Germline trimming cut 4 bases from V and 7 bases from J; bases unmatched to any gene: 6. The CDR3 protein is CASSSATSGRGEQYF. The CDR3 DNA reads TGTGCCAGCAGCTCAGCGACTAGCGGGAGGGGGGAGCAGTACTTC. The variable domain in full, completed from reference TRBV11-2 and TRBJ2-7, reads EAGVAQSPRYKIIEKRQSVAFWCNPISGHATLYWYQQILGQGPKLLIQFQNNGVVDDSQLPKDRFSAERLKGVDSTLKIQPAKLEDSAVYLCASSSATSGRGEQYFGPGTRLTVT.

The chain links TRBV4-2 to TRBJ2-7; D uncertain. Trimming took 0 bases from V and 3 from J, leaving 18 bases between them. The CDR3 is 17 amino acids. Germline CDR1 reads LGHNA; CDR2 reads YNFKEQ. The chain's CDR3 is CASSQDIGIGQDYEQYF. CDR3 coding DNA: TGTGCCAGCAGCCAAGATATAGGAATCGGGCAGGACTACGAGCAGTACTTC.

CDR3 protein: CASSPSSPGTGGGYTF. The CDR3 region has the DNA TGTGCCAGCAGCCCGTCATCTCCCGGGACAGGGGGCGGCTACACCTTC. The rearrangement joins TRBV7-9 to TRBJ1-2; 12 bases fit TRBD1. The germline V gene has CDR1 SEHNR and CDR2 FQNEAQ (reference sequence). The trim removed 5 bases at V and 8 bases at J, leaving 12 bases unmatched. This CDR3 has 16 amino acids.

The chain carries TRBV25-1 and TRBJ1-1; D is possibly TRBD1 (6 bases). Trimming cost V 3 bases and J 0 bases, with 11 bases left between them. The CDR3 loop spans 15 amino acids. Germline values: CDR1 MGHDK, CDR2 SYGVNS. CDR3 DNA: TGTGCCAGCAGTGATACCCAGGGGATGAACACTGAAGCTTTCTTT. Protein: CASSDTQGMNTEAFF.

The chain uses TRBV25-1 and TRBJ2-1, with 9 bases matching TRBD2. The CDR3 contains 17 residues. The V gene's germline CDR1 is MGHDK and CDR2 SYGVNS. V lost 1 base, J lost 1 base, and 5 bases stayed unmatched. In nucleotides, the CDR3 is TGTGCCAGCAGTGAATTTTCTAGCGGGGTGTCCTACAATGAGCAGTTCTTC. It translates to CASSEFSSGVSYNEQFF.